The 12 T cell receptor beta chains listed next were all sequenced from one sample in a study of type 1 and type 2 diabetes patients. Genomic DNA was the PCR template. Multiplex PCR with 30 forward and 13 reverse primers amplified the TCR beta CDR3. TCRdb redid the calling of the multiplex PCR reads with MiXCR, one entry per CDR3 protein. This sample has a few hundred thousand distinct CDR3 sequences, with roughly 44% found just once. The specimen was peripheral blood mononuclear cells (PBMCs). The receptors come from a man younger than 35 with type 2 diabetes.

J is TRBJ2-2 and V is TRBV19, with D hard to call. The CDR3 consists of 13 residues. V lost 7 bases to trimming and J lost 6 bases, with 12 bases between them. From germline, CDR1 is LNHDA and CDR2 SQIVND (reference sequence). The CDR3 sequence is CASTPRLSGELFF. The CDR3 coding sequence is TGTGCCAGTACCCCTAGGTTATCCGGGGAGCTGTTTTTT.

The rearrangement links TRBV19 to TRBJ2-7; TRBD1 might be the D (6 bases). The V end lost 5 bases, the J end lost 9 bases, and 17 bases lay between the germline ends. The CDR3 is 13 residues long. The germline gives CDR1 LNHDA, CDR2 SQIVND (reference sequence). For the CDR3, the DNA is TGTGCCAGTAGTGCCGAGACAGGAGGTGGGCAGTACTTC. It is translated as CASSAETGGGQYF.

The chain is built from TRBV5-6 and TRBJ1-2; D is unclear. The CDR3 extends over 16 amino acids. Germline values: CDR1 SGHDT, CDR2 YYEEEE. V dropped 0 bases and J dropped 5 bases, with 17 bases sitting between them. The CDR3 protein is CASSLDWGRAGYGYTF. CDR3 nucleotide sequence: TGTGCCAGCAGCTTGGACTGGGGAAGGGCGGGGTATGGCTACACCTTC.

This chain joins TRBV19 and TRBJ2-1; TRBD2 aligns across 16 bases. Germline lookup yields CDR1 LNHDA and CDR2 SQIVND (reference sequence). The CDR3 spans 16 residues. After removal of 3 bases from V and 13 bases from J, the junction contained 9 bases not matched to a gene. The CDR3 coding sequence is TGTGCCAGTAGTATTCCGGGACTAGCGGGAGGGCCTGAACAGTTCTTC. Residues: CASSIPGLAGGPEQFF.

This clonotype appeared a single time. V gene TRBV30 combines with J gene TRBJ2-6; D not resolved. The CDR3 extends over 11 amino acids. V was clipped by 3 bases and J by 4 bases, with 1 base between them. Germline V CDR1 and CDR2: GTSNPN, SVGIG (reference sequence). The CDR3: CAWSGANVLTF. The CDR3 bases are TGTGCCTGGAGCGGGGCCAACGTCCTGACTTTC.

This clonotype was picked up a small number of times. J is TRBJ1-4 and V is TRBV7-8; D possibly corresponds to TRBD1 (5 bases). Germline V gives CDR1 SGHVS, CDR2 FQNEAQ. The CDR3 spans 14 residues. The V gene lost 0 bases and the J gene lost 10 bases, with 12 bases spanning the gap. The CDR3 DNA is TGTGCCAGCAGCTTAGCAGGGGCAGAGGGAAAACTGTTTTTT. Translation: CASSLAGAEGKLFF. Full variable domain (remainder filled in from reference TRBV7-8 and TRBJ1-4): GAGVSQSPRYKVAKRGQDVALRCDPISGHVSLFWYQQALGQGPEFLTYFQNEAQLDKSGLPSDRFFAERPEGSVSTLKIQRTQQEDSAVYLCASSLAGAEGKLFFGSGTQLSVL.

V gene TRBV30 combines with J gene TRBJ1-6, with TRBD1 identical over 7 bases. Losses at the gene ends were 1 base for V and 10 bases for J; bases not matched to a gene: 10. The germline gives CDR1 GTSNPN, CDR2 SVGIG (reference sequence). This CDR3 has 15 residues. CDR3: CAWSALDRVGSPLHF. The CDR3 DNA follows: TGTGCCTGGAGTGCCCTAGACAGGGTAGGCTCACCCCTCCACTTT.

This clonotype appeared a single time. The rearrangement links TRBV20-1 to TRBJ2-7; 11 positions agree with TRBD2. Germline V gene data show CDR1 as DFQATT and CDR2 as SNEGSKA (reference sequence). This CDR3 has 12 amino acids. Germline trimming cut 5 bases from V and 5 bases from J; bases unmatched to any gene: 2. The CDR3 DNA reads TGCAGTGCTGGGACTAGCGGCCACGAGCAGTACTTC. Its protein product is CSAGTSGHEQYF.

V is TRBV7-3 and J is TRBJ1-6, with 7 bases matching TRBD1. Trimming took 1 base from V and 10 from J; bases not matched to a gene: 4. The CDR3 has 14 amino acids. From germline, CDR1 is SGHTA and CDR2 FQGTGA. The CDR3 DNA reads as TGTGCCAGCAGCTTAATGCAGGGGGACTCACCCCTCCACTTT. As protein: CASSLMQGDSPLHF.

The CDR3 coding sequence is TGCGCCAGCAGAAGTGACAGCAATCAGCCCCAGCATTTT. As protein: CASRSDSNQPQHF. The chain links TRBV5-1 to TRBJ1-5, with D unclear. Germline lookup yields CDR1 SGHRS and CDR2 YFSETQ. The CDR3 contains 13 residues. Trimming took 5 bases from V and 1 from J, leaving 7 bases between them.

The gene calls are TRBV19 and TRBJ1-5; D remains ambiguous. The CDR3 has 12 residues. CDR1 and CDR2 (germline): LNHDA, SQIVND (reference sequence). V lost 5 bases, J lost 3 bases, and 5 bases lay in between. CDR3 sequence: CASSYPNQPQHF. DNA for the CDR3: TGTGCCAGTAGTTACCCCAATCAGCCCCAGCATTTT.

This clonotype has only a few counts. This chain uses TRBV30 with TRBJ2-3; TRBD2 agrees at 12 bases. The CDR3 extends over 14 amino acids. V gave up 5 bases and J gave up 4 bases; unmatched junction bases: 4. The germline V gene encodes CDR1 GTSNPN and CDR2 SVGIG (reference sequence). CDR3 bases: TGTGCCTGGGAACTAGCGGGAGGAGCAGATACGCAGTATTTT. As protein: CAWELAGGADTQYF.